Listed below are T cell receptor beta chains from one sample, sequenced in a study of identical twins. TCRdb ran MiXCR on the 5' RACE reads and lists one entry per CDR3 protein. The repertoire holds nearly 900,000 distinct CDR3 sequences, with approximately 13% as singletons. These data are also associated with another study on yellow fever vaccine responses in identical twins.

The sample was PBMCs. The receptors were gathered from a woman aged 18-30 years in good health. The CDR3 runs from the conserved cysteine through the conserved F or W. D genes are given only for firm matches. Clone size is not always given. Where it is, it says once, few, many or a class for expanded clones.

-	-	TRBV12-3/TRBV12-4	TRBJ1-2	TGTGCCAGCACCGTCCAGAATTATGGCTACACCTTC	CASTVQNYGYTF
-	-	TRBV2	TRBJ1-1	TGTGCCAGCAGCTGGGGACCGTCGGGGACTGAAGCTTTCTTT	CASSWGPSGTEAFF
TRBD1	-	TRBV7-9	TRBJ1-1	TGTGCCAGCAGCTCTCCAGGGACAGGGCCTGAAGCTTTCTTT	CASSSPGTGPEAFF
-	few	TRBV28	TRBJ2-2	TGTGCCAGCAGTTCCCAGCGGTTGCGAAACACCGGGGAGCTGTTTTTT	CASSSQRLRNTGELFF
-	-	TRBV6-1	TRBJ2-7	TGTGCCAGCACCCCGGGGGGCGGTTTTACCAGTTACGAGCAGTACTTC	CASTPGGGFTSYEQYF
-	-	TRBV10-1	TRBJ2-1	TGCGCCAGCAACCCAAGTGTGGGCAATGAGCAGTTCTTC	CASNPSVGNEQFF
TRBD2	few	TRBV12-3/TRBV12-4	TRBJ2-2	TGTGCCAGCACCCCCCACCGCCTAGCGGGGGGGCAACTTACCGGGGAGCTGTTTTTT	CASTPHRLAGGQLTGELFF
-	-	TRBV20-1	TRBJ2-1	TGCAGTGCTAGAGATCCAGGGAGCGCTTCCTACAATGAGCAGTTCTTC	CSARDPGSASYNEQFF
TRBD1	-	TRBV5-6	TRBJ2-1	TGTGCCAGCAGCTTTCTGGGACAGCCCTCCTACTATGAGCAGTTCTTC	CASSFLGQPSYYEQFF
TRBD2	few	TRBV6-1	TRBJ2-1	TGTGCCAGCAGCCGGCCGGGTAGCGGGCTTACCTACAATGAGCAGTTCTTC	CASSRPGSGLTYNEQFF
TRBD1	few	TRBV7-2	TRBJ2-7	TGTGCCAGCAGCCCTGGACAGGGAAAGACCTACGAGCAGTACTTC	CASSPGQGKTYEQYF
TRBD1	few	TRBV7-7	TRBJ2-5	TGTGCCAGCAGCCCACACAAGGGGGCTAGTGGACAAGAGACCCAGTACTTC	CASSPHKGASGQETQYF
TRBD1	-	TRBV10-3	TRBJ2-7	TGTGCCATCAGGCCGGGACAGGGATACGAGCAGTACTTC	CAIRPGQGYEQYF
TRBD2	-	TRBV5-1	TRBJ2-5	TGCGCCAGCAGCCCACAACCGTGGACTAGCGGGAGGGTGTACCAAGAGACCCAGTACTTC	CASSPQPWTSGRVYQETQYF
TRBD1	-	TRBV5-1	TRBJ2-3	TGCGCCAGCAGCGTGGGACAGGGTGGAGATACGCAGTATTTT	CASSVGQGGDTQYF